Listed here are 29 T cell receptor beta chains from one sample, sequenced in a study of tumor-infiltrating lymphocytes in primary liver carcinoma. The study co-extracted DNA and RNA from 20-30 mg of unsorted bulk tissue. Production of TCR beta cDNA used approximately 0.45 ug total RNA together with a constant-region primer. Slightly modified ARM-PCR with three nested multiplex PCR rounds yielded TCR beta libraries. Forward primers for TRBV1-TRBV30 and a C-beta reverse primer served the first two PCR rounds, at roughly 10 cycles each. TCRdb re-called the multiplex PCR reads through MiXCR, storing one row per CDR3 protein. The sample shows approximately 73,000 distinct CDR3 sequences, about 70% of them seen only once. Sequenced: liver tumor tissue from sampling region 4. The subset: tumor region T4, right-lateral pole. These receptor sequences come from a man aged 35-49 years with primary liver carcinoma and hepatitis B virus infection.

This clonotype has just one count. The chain employs TRBV2 and TRBJ1-1; D gene ambiguous. The CDR3 covers 15 residues. V shed 9 bases and J shed 1 base, with 18 bases lying between them. Germline CDR1 reads SNHLY; CDR2 reads FYNNEI. CDR3 coding DNA: TGTGCCAGTTACTCCCCCACTTCGAGGAACACTGAAGCTTTCTTT. It yields the protein CASYSPTSRNTEAFF. The whole variable domain, filled in from reference TRBV2 and TRBJ1-1, reads EPEVTQTPSHQVTQMGQEVILRCVPISNHLYFYWYRQILGQKVEFLVSFYNNEISEKSEIFDDQFSVERPDGSNFTLKIRSTKLEDSAMYFCASYSPTSRNTEAFFGQGTRLTVV.

Points on this clonotype: A read error is possible here, since a much larger clone lies one base away. The V and J genes are TRBV6-4 and TRBJ2-3; the match to TRBD2 covers 10 bases. Germline V gene sequence: CDR1 MRHNA, CDR2 SNTAGT. The J segment lost 4 bases and the V segment lost 3 bases, leaving 4 bases of the junction unmatched. CDR3 length: 15 amino acids. CDR3 DNA sequence: TGTGCCAGCAGTGAACCAGCGGGAGGGGCAGATACGCAGTATTTT. Its protein product is CASSEPAGGADTQYF.

The chain couples TRBV9 to TRBJ2-1; D perhaps matches TRBD2 (6 bases). Germline V gives CDR1 SGDLS, CDR2 YYNGEE. V lost 3 bases and J 0 bases, leaving 10 bases between the germline ends. The CDR3 loop spans 15 amino acids. The CDR3 loop is CASSARDSSYNEQFF. The CDR3 coding sequence is TGTGCCAGCAGCGCCCGGGACTCCTCCTACAATGAGCAGTTCTTC.

This clonotype was recorded a few times. Mismatch with germline at one junction end may stem from a read error. J is TRBJ2-1 and V is TRBV11-1; D is unclear. The CDR3 consists of 13 residues. The germline gives CDR1 SGHAT, CDR2 FQDESV (reference sequence). In DNA form, the CDR3 reads TGTGCCAGCATCCATCTGGGCTACAATGAGCACTTCTTC. Its translation: CASIHLGYNEHFF.

This clonotype was recorded only once. At one end the junction does not follow the germline gene, possibly because of a read error. V and J are TRBV11-2 and TRBJ2-7, with D tentatively TRBD2 (7 bases). Per the germline V gene, CDR1 is SGHAT and CDR2 is FQNNGV. The CDR3 runs to 14 residues. The CDR3 DNA sequence: TGTGCCAGCAGCTCGAGGGAGGGGGAGTACGAACAGTACTTC. It yields the protein CASSSREGEYEQYF.

The chain recombines TRBV29-1 with TRBJ2-1; 7 nucleotides align to TRBD2. Trimming at V came to 4 bases and at J to 3 bases, leaving 6 bases not matched to a gene. The CDR3 has 14 residues. Looked up from germline, CDR1 is SQVTM and CDR2 is ANQGSEA. CDR3 in DNA: TGCAGCGTTGGCGGGAGCGCAATCTACAATGAGCAGTTCTTC. Amino acid sequence: CSVGGSAIYNEQFF.

Points on this clonotype: Because the CDR3's place on the DNA is in doubt, the DNA is left out and the CDR3 is given as listed by TCRdb. The chain employs TRBV29-1 and TRBJ2-6; the D call TRBD1 from the table was never checked on the DNA. The CDR3 extends over 14 residues, inclusive of both ends. In germline, CDR1 is SQVTM, CDR2 ANQGSEA. CDR3 protein: CSVATGTEANVLNF.

Note on this clonotype: Its ends do not fully match the called genes, so a read error is possible. The chain links TRBV11-1 to TRBJ1-1; the match to TRBD1 covers 7 bases. CDR3 length equals 15 residues. CDR1 SGHAT and CDR2 FQDESV come from the germline V gene (reference sequence). CDR3 DNA: TGTGCCTGCGGCTTAAGGGGGCCGGGGAACACTGAAACTTTCTTT. It is translated as CACGLRGPGNTETFF.

Notes on this clonotype: At one end, the junction sequence differs from germline, possibly due to a read error. The chain couples TRBV12-3 or TRBV12-4 to TRBJ1-4; 8 bases are shared with TRBD1. This CDR3 is built from 14 residues. CDR3 sequence reads: CTSSLTGGNEKLFF. The CDR3 bases are TGTACCAGCAGTTTAACAGGGGGTAATGAAAAACTGTTTTTT.

This clonotype was counted many times. The chain couples TRBV12-3 or TRBV12-4 to TRBJ1-5; no reliable D call. The CDR3 loop spans 15 amino acids. Trimming removed 2 bases from V and 2 bases from J, with 10 bases in between. For the CDR3, the DNA is TGTGCCAGCAGTTTAATGGGATCTGGCAATCAGCCCCAGCATTTT. Translation gives CASSLMGSGNQPQHF.

This clonotype was seen repeatedly, ten times or more. J is TRBJ2-1 and V is TRBV6-5; 11 bases align to TRBD2. Germline V gene data show CDR1 as MNHEY and CDR2 as SVGAGI. Trimming removed 2 bases from V and 5 bases from J; junction bases left unmatched: 5. This CDR3 has 16 residues. CDR3 sequence reads: CASSYRTSGSHNEQFF. DNA for the CDR3: TGTGCCAGCAGTTACAGGACTAGCGGGTCTCACAATGAGCAGTTCTTC.

Only a few counts were recorded for this clonotype. Possible read error: a much larger clone is one base away. The chain links TRBV12-3 or TRBV12-4 to TRBJ2-3; a weak D match, TRBD2 (6 bases). The CDR3 extends over 13 amino acids. The ends were cut back, 8 bases at V and 0 bases at J, with 9 bases in the middle. The DNA of the CDR3 is TGTGCCAGCTGGGACTCGAGCACAGATACGCAGTATTTT. Translation: CASWDSSTDTQYF.

The chain employs TRBV7-8 and TRBJ2-3; D ambiguous. Trimming stripped 5 bases from V and 6 bases from J, with 9 bases between. Germline V lookup: CDR1 SGHVS, CDR2 FQNEAQ. The CDR3 covers 12 residues. The CDR3 is CASSTLVDTQYF. CDR3 bases: TGTGCCAGCAGCACTCTCGTGGATACGCAGTATTTT.

As for this clonotype: The junction does not match germline at one end; this may be a read error. The rearrangement joins TRBV4-2 to TRBJ2-7, with D uncertain. The CDR3 covers 17 residues. Germline V lookup: CDR1 LGHNA, CDR2 YNFKEQ. The CDR3 sequence: CVSSQVGSPWWSGEQYF. The CDR3 coding sequence is TGTGTCAGCAGCCAAGTAGGTTCCCCCTGGTGGTCTGGCGAGCAGTACTTC.

The table lists this clonotype with a few counts. This sequence may be a read error, since a much larger clone differs from it by one base. The rearrangement uses TRBV6-6 and TRBJ1-3; no definite D call. The CDR3 spans 14 residues. Germline-derived CDR1 and CDR2 are MNHNY and SVGAGI (reference sequence). The CDR3 sequence is CASRGGGLEGTLYF. CDR3 bases: TGTGCCAGCAGAGGCGGAGGGCTGGAGGGCACCTTATATTTT.

To note about this clonotype: At one of its ends the junction is not consistent with the germline gene, which may arise from a read error. The chain combines TRBV11-2 with TRBJ1-5; no firm D call. Germline assignment: CDR1 SGHAT and CDR2 FQNNGV. This CDR3 comprises 12 residues. CDR3 bases: TGTGCCAGTAGCTCGCCGCGGCAGCCCCGGCATTTT. Amino acid sequence: CASSSPRQPRHF.

Of note for this clonotype: A read error may be the cause here, since a much bigger clone is one base away. The chain joins TRBV7-9 to TRBJ2-7; no clear D. CDR3 length: 12 residues. Germline lookup yields CDR1 SEHNR and CDR2 FQNEAQ (reference sequence). The CDR3 DNA follows: TGTTCCAGCAGCTTGTCTTCCTACGAGCAGTACTTC. Translating it yields CSSSLSSYEQYF.

The rearrangement joins TRBV20-1 to TRBJ2-1, with TRBD2 matching 10 bases. There are 15 residues in the CDR3. V was clipped by 5 bases and J by 3 bases; unmatched bases: 7. Germline loops: CDR1 DFQATT, CDR2 SNEGSKA (reference sequence). The CDR3 DNA is TGCAGTGCTCCCCCTAGCGGGAGCTTCTACAATGAGCAGTTCTTC. Its protein is CSAPPSGSFYNEQFF.

V and J are TRBV6-6 and TRBJ2-7; tentatively, D is TRBD2 (7 bases). Germline-derived CDR1 and CDR2 are MNHNY and SVGAGI (reference sequence). This CDR3 is built from 14 residues. V lost 10 bases to trimming and J lost 7 bases, with 23 bases between them. CDR3 coding DNA: TGTGCCAACGGTTTAGGGGGAGGGCCGCGGGAGCAGTACTTC. Translating it yields CANGLGGGPREQYF.

A word on this clonotype: One end of the junction varies from germline; a read error may be responsible. The V and J genes are TRBV5-6 and TRBJ2-2; D possibly corresponds to TRBD2 (5 bases). Germline CDR1 reads SGHDT; CDR2 reads YYEEEE. CDR3 size: 17 residues. The CDR3 loop is CASSLAGSAWNTWEPFF. DNA of the CDR3: TGCGCCAGCAGCTTGGCCGGCAGCGCATGGAACACCTGGGAGCCGTTTTTC.

Note on this clonotype: The junction shows a germline mismatch at one end, possibly a read error. V gene TRBV6-5 combines with J gene TRBJ2-3, with a weak D call TRBD1 (6 bases). CDR1 is MNHEY, CDR2 SVGAGI, per germline. The length of the CDR3 is 15 residues. CDR3 amino acids: CAGSWGPVSTDTQYF. The CDR3 DNA reads as TGTGCCGGCAGTTGGGGGCCGGTCAGTACAGATACGCAGTATTTT.

A remark on this clonotype: Germline and junction disagree at one end, which may indicate a read error. The CDR3 loop is CASSLVALAGAEEMFF. The CDR3 nucleotides read TGTGCCAGCAGCTTAGTGGCGCTAGCGGGAGCCGAGGAGATGTTTTTT. This chain connects TRBV11-2 to TRBJ2-2, with 10 positions matching TRBD2. The CDR3 covers 16 residues. The V gene's germline CDR1 is SGHAT and CDR2 FQNNGV.

The chain has TRBV20-1 and TRBJ2-1; D possibly corresponds to TRBD2 (5 bases). Germline CDR1 is DFQATT and CDR2 is SNEGSKA (reference sequence). V lost 1 base and J lost 3, with 13 bases in between. This CDR3 has 15 residues. CDR3 nucleotide sequence: TGCAGTGCTAGAGGTGGGGAGAACGACTACAATGAGCAGTTCTTC. Its protein is CSARGGENDYNEQFF.

As to this clonotype: Compared with germline, one end of the junction differs, possibly owing to a read error. The genes are TRBV7-9 and TRBJ1-4, with 7 bases matching TRBD1. The CDR3 loop spans 15 amino acids. Germline CDR1 SEHNR, CDR2 FQNEAQ (reference sequence). CDR3 protein: CASTLAGTEEEKLFF. The DNA for the CDR3 is TGTGCCAGCACCTTAGCGGGGACAGAGGAAGAAAAACTGTTCTTT.

At least ten counts were recorded for this clonotype. J is TRBJ2-7 and V is TRBV28, with D perhaps matching TRBD1 or TRBD2 (6 bases each). The germline V gene encodes CDR1 MDHEN and CDR2 SYDVKM. V was shortened by 6 bases and J by 3 bases, with 21 bases between the two germline ends. The CDR3 spans 16 residues. The CDR3 loop is CASRKGGLRDIYEQYF. Written as DNA, the CDR3 is TGTGCCAGCAGAAAGGGGGGACTGAGGGACATCTACGAGCAGTACTTC.

There are many counts of this clonotype. This chain's CDR3 is CASSPPTVRRDEQFF. CDR3 sequence (DNA): TGTGCCAGCAGCCCTCCAACGGTTAGGCGGGATGAGCAGTTCTTC. The rearrangement joins TRBV12-3 or TRBV12-4 to TRBJ2-1; a weak D match, TRBD2 (5 bases). This CDR3 contains 15 residues. The V end lost 6 bases, the J end lost 8 bases, and 20 bases lay between the germline ends.

Details on this clonotype: The junction departs from germline at one end; a sequencing error may be responsible. This rearrangement joins TRBV28 to TRBJ1-1; D possibly corresponds to TRBD1 (5 bases). Per the germline V gene, CDR1 is MDHEN and CDR2 is SYDVKM. The CDR3 has 14 residues. DNA for the CDR3: TGTGCCAGTCACAGCCGGGGGTTGAACGCTGAAGTTTTCTTT. It translates to CASHSRGLNAEVFF.

As concerns this clonotype: At one boundary the junction diverges from the germline segment, which might be a read error. The chain links TRBV29-1 to TRBJ1-1; D might be TRBD1 (5 bases). The CDR3 runs to 14 residues. Germline CDR1 is SQVTM and CDR2 is ANQGSEA. The CDR3 spells CSVDGPQLGTETFF. As DNA, the CDR3 is TGCAGCGTTGACGGCCCTCAACTGGGGACTGAAACTTTCTTT.

In the case of this clonotype: A read error may produce the germline difference seen at one junction end. V gene TRBV19 combines with J gene TRBJ2-2; TRBD2 aligns across 8 bases. Germline values: CDR1 LNHDA, CDR2 SQIVND (reference sequence). The CDR3 has 14 residues. The CDR3 sequence is CASSAGLVSGELVF. The CDR3 bases are TGTGCCAGTAGTGCGGGACTAGTGAGCGGGGAGCTGGTTTTT.